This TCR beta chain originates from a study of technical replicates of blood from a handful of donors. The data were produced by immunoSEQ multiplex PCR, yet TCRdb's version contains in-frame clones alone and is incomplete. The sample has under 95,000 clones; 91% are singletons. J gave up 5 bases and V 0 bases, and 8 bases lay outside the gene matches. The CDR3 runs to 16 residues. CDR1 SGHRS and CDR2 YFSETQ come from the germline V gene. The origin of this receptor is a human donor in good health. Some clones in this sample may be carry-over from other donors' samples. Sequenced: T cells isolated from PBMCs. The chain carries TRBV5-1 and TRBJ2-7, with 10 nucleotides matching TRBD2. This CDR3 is CASSLVLSGGGHEQYF. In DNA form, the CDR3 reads TGCGCCAGCAGCTTGGTTTTGAGCGGGGGGGGCCACGAGCAGTACTTC.